This T cell receptor (beta chain) was profiled in a study of Ad26.COV2.S vaccination and SARS-CoV-2 variants. On the study more broadly: The Ad26.COV2.S arm of the COV1001 trial was where the donor was placed.

V was trimmed by 0 bases and J by 3 bases, leaving 3 bases between them. The CDR3 extends over 13 amino acids. Germline CDR1 reads SGHNT; CDR2 reads YENEEA. Treatment defined: around 19 received Ad26.COV2.S at low or high dose, single or two shots; about 5 received placebo; per-sample allocation not given. At day 63 after the first vaccine or placebo injection, samples were drawn. Profiling relied on immunoSEQ multiplex PCR, and the TCRdb table lists in-frame clones only, not all of them. Among 380,000 or so clones listed, roughly four fifths were seen once. This sequence joins TRBV11-3 and TRBJ2-1, with D uncertain. The sequencing used peripheral blood, collected in a trial of Ad26.COV2.S vaccine versus placebo. The sequence was obtained from a person between 18 and 65 years old who received the Ad26.COV2.S COVID-19 vaccine or a placebo. The CDR3 here is CASSLDRYNEQFF. In DNA, the CDR3 is TGTGCCAGCAGCTTAGACCGCTACAATGAGCAGTTCTTC.